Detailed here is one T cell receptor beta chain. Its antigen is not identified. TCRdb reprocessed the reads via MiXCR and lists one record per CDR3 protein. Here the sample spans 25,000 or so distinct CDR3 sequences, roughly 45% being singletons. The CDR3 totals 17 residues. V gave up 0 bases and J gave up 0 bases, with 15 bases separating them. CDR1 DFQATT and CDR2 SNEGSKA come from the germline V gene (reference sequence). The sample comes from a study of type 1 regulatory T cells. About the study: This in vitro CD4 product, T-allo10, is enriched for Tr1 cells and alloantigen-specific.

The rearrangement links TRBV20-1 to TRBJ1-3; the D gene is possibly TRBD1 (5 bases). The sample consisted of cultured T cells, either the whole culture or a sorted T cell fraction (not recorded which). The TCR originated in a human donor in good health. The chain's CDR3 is CSARDSGLGASGNTIYF. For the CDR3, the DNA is TGCAGTGCTAGAGATTCCGGACTTGGGGCCTCTGGAAACACCATATATTTT.